This TCR beta chain originates from a study of low-dose radiotherapy and immunotherapy resistance in tumors (dated by TCRdb to the early 2020s). As for the study more broadly: In Cohort 1, 0.5 Gy per fraction was delivered every 2 weeks, and a total PTV dose of 6.5 Gy was prescribed. Patients were given nivolumab as a 240 mg flat dose every two weeks and ipilimumab at 1 mg/kg every six weeks, with both drugs delivered intravenously. The translational analysis covered eight patients: three from the first dose cohort and the first five from the second dose cohort. Cyclophosphamide 200 mg/m2 was given intravenously every two weeks, one day before each radiation and immunotherapy administration. For Cohort 2, the dose was 1 Gy per fraction given every two weeks, adding up to 13 Gy in total across 26 weeks. Trial participants were not randomized into treatment groups. Aspirin 300 mg was taken orally once daily by patients for four cycles, starting on cycle 1 day 1.

The time point label here, explained by the study, means: before trial treatment. Donors were enrolled in RACIN, a single-arm phase I dose-escalation trial combining nivolumab, ipilimumab, aspirin, low-dose cyclophosphamide and low-dose radiotherapy. Patients with advanced, TIL-negative solid tumors were considered eligible. Relative to germline, V is 1 base shorter and J is 6 bases shorter, with 13 bases between their ends. The CDR3 runs 14 amino acids, cysteine and phenylalanine included. Here the CDR3 DNA is all that survives: 42 bases in frame from base 1. Sequencing relied on an Illumina HiSeq 2500. First-strand cDNA was synthesized using Superscript III and a set of TRAV- and TRBV-specific primers, so that both TCRalpha and TCRbeta chains were covered. TCRs were amplified for about 22 PCR cycles with Phusion, using a constant-region primer paired with the adapter attached to the V primers. Isolated mRNA was amplified with the MessageAmp II aRNA Amplification Kit, using a 16-hour in vitro transcription at 37°C. mRNA for TCR sequencing was isolated with the Dynabeads mRNA DIRECT Purification Kit. Indexed Illumina adapters were added in a second Phusion PCR of around 25 cycles, after which AMPure XP beads were used to purify the products. Concerning the study's data processing: Custom Perl scripts were used to pool TCR sequences that encoded the same protein, to remove out-of-frame sequences, and to calculate the abundance of each clonotype. The analysis excluded TCR sequences that were supported by just one read. The metrics used to describe the repertoires included Shannon entropy, Gini index, clonality, richness, and the frequency of TCRs shared between repertoires. TCRdb trimmed the raw reads at Q25, called clones with MiXCR and kept productive beta chains. Entries that share a CDR3 protein sequence are merged under the most common genes and DNA. The V and J calls were not made by the authors but by TCRdb's processing. The sample table shows under 70,000 distinct CDR3 sequences, and 25% are seen once. Approximately 5.7% of the sample is taken by the ten largest.

This clonotype was observed many times. Its recognized antigen is unknown. One base away there is no much larger clone; base qualities are not given. The sequencing here drew on PBMCs, taken before treatment. The clonotype comes from a male donor with prostate cancer. Here the chain combines TRBV12-3 or TRBV12-4 and TRBJ2-7, with TRBD1 as a weak D call on 6 bases. The DNA is as follows: TGTGCCAGCAGTTTAGGTCCAGGACAGCCCGAGCAGTACTTC. This gives the protein CASSLGPGQPEQYF.